The 11 T cell receptor beta chains reported below all come from one sample, sequenced in a study of OX40 agonist ivuxolimab in advanced cancers. TCRdb's table, derived via immunoSEQ multiplex PCR, lists solely in-frame clones and lacks some. The sample shows some 90,000 clones, approximately 89% of them seen only once. This specimen was CD4+ or CD8+ T cells sorted from blood, taken in a trial of the OX40 agonist ivuxolimab. The receptors derive from an adult with an advanced solid tumor such as melanoma, head and neck, liver or kidney cancer.

The rearrangement uses TRBV2 and TRBJ2-7; 8 bases are a match to TRBD1. The germline gives CDR1 SNHLY, CDR2 FYNNEI. Unmatched junction bases numbered 8, after V lost 7 bases and J lost 9 bases. The CDR3 runs to 12 residues. The CDR3 DNA reads TGTGCCAGCAATCGACAGGGGCCGGGGCAGTACGTC. Protein sequence: CASNRQGPGQYV.

J is TRBJ2-7 and V is TRBV5-1; TRBD1 matches at 8 bases. The CDR3 runs 14 residues. V dropped 4 bases and J dropped 2; count of bases not matched to a gene: 5. Germline assignment: CDR1 SGHRS and CDR2 YFSETQ. The CDR3 sequence: CASSPQTGAYEQYF. CDR3 in DNA: TGCGCCAGCAGCCCCCAGACAGGGGCCTACGAGCAGTACTTC.

This rearrangement joins TRBV6-1 to TRBJ1-1; TRBD1 agrees at 10 bases. Germline V gene lookup returns CDR1 MNHNS and CDR2 SASEGT. V lost 5 bases and J lost 5; bases outside the gene matches: 8. The CDR3 has 15 residues. The CDR3 DNA is TGTGCCAGCAGTAAGTACGGGACAGGGGAGACTGAAGCTTTCTTT. Its translation: CASSKYGTGETEAFF.

This clone has only a few counts. The rearrangement uses TRBV6-1 and TRBJ1-2; D might be TRBD1 (6 bases). The V end was cut by 8 bases, the J end by 7 bases, with 17 bases between. Germline V gene sequence: CDR1 MNHNS, CDR2 SASEGT. CDR3 size: 13 residues. CDR3 residues: CASYPWGRGGYTF. The DNA of the CDR3 is TGTGCCAGCTATCCTTGGGGGCGAGGTGGCTACACCTTC.

This chain uses TRBV30 with TRBJ1-2; D gene uncertain. The CDR3 length is 13 residues. Germline CDR1 and CDR2: GTSNPN and SVGIG (reference sequence). Trimming pared 5 bases from V and 0 bases from J, leaving 10 bases between. CDR3 sequence reads: CAWDQVANYGYTF. In nucleotides, the CDR3 is TGTGCCTGGGACCAGGTAGCTAACTATGGCTACACCTTC.

This CDR3 reads CASSESWGAGYEQYF. The CDR3, as DNA: TGTGCCAGCAGTGAATCTTGGGGGGCAGGGTACGAGCAGTACTTC. The gene calls are TRBV6-1 and TRBJ2-7; D may be TRBD1 or TRBD2 (6 bases each). V lost 2 bases to trimming and J lost 4 bases, with 15 bases between them. CDR1 and CDR2 from the germline V gene are MNHNS and SASEGT. This CDR3 has 15 residues.

The chain joins TRBV2 to TRBJ2-7, with 7 bases that match TRBD1. With 8 bases clipped from V and 7 bases from J, the junction kept 11 bases outside the gene matches. This CDR3 comprises 13 residues. From germline, CDR1 is SNHLY and CDR2 FYNNEI. The CDR3 loop reads CASGRDSLSEQYF. As DNA, the CDR3 is TGTGCCAGCGGCCGGGACAGTCTATCGGAGCAGTACTTC.

The chain couples TRBV7-8 to TRBJ2-7, with D perhaps assigned TRBD1 or TRBD2 (5 bases each). Germline V CDR1 and CDR2: SGHVS, FQNEAQ. The CDR3 spans 13 residues. V was clipped by 0 bases and J by 6 bases, with 9 bases between them. CDR3: CASSLAPGTEQYV. The CDR3 DNA reads TGTGCCAGCAGCTTAGCGCCGGGGACCGAGCAGTACGTC.

The chain couples TRBV19 to TRBJ2-3; perhaps TRBD2 as D (6 bases). The CDR3 loop spans 14 amino acids. Germline assignment: CDR1 LNHDA and CDR2 SQIVND (reference sequence). The V and J ends lost 7 bases and 3 bases respectively, with 14 bases between them. CDR3 sequence (DNA): TGTGCCAGTATCCCCCCAGGGAGGACAGATACGCAGTATTTT. Translated, it gives CASIPPGRTDTQYF.

This rearrangement joins TRBV7-2 to TRBJ2-7; 7 bases match TRBD2. With 5 bases clipped from V and 1 base from J, the junction kept 5 bases outside the gene matches. CDR1 is SGHTA and CDR2 is FQGNSA in the germline V gene. This CDR3 is 14 amino acids long. The CDR3 region has the DNA TGTGCCAGCAGCACTGGGACTACGTCCTACGAGCAGTACGTC. Protein product: CASSTGTTSYEQYV.

As for this clone: The sample has other DNA sequences that encode this CDR3 too. The chain has TRBV25-1 and TRBJ2-2; 7 bases match TRBD1. The J segment lost 3 bases and the V segment lost 7 bases, leaving 8 bases of the junction unmatched. The CDR3 has 15 residues. Germline CDR1 and CDR2: MGHDK and SYGVNS. CDR3 sequence reads: CASMAAGGYTGELFF. CDR3 nucleotides: TGTGCCAGCATGGCGGCAGGGGGTTACACCGGGGAGCTGTTTTTT.